A single sample gave rise to the 11 T cell receptor beta chains below, sequenced in a study of T cell responses to AZD1222 COVID-19 vaccine. Data came from immunoSEQ multiplex PCR; TCRdb stores just in-frame clones and leaves some out. The sample has roughly 120,000 clones; more than 75% are singletons. This specimen consisted of peripheral blood, obtained 28 days after the second AZD1222 dose. These TCRs come from an adult who received the AZD1222 COVID-19 vaccine.

V gene TRBV3-1 (or the pseudogene TRBV3-2) combines with J gene TRBJ1-1, with D possibly being TRBD1 (5 bases). Germline values: CDR1 LGHDT, CDR2 YNNKEL (reference sequence). CDR3 length: 14 amino acids. Trimming left V 1 base short and J 4 bases short, with 10 bases between. This chain's CDR3 is CASSQVGVRTEAFF. The DNA of the CDR3 is TGTGCCAGCAGCCAAGTAGGGGTTCGCACTGAAGCTTTCTTT.

The chain couples TRBV30 to TRBJ1-4; a weak D match, TRBD1 (6 bases). Trimming cost V 3 bases and J 7 bases, with 15 bases left between them. CDR3 length: 14 residues. CDR1 GTSNPN and CDR2 SVGIG come from the germline V gene (reference sequence). The DNA of the CDR3 is TGTGCCTGGAGGGTATCAGGGGCTGGTGAAAAACTGTTTTTT. Its protein is CAWRVSGAGEKLFF.

The J gene is TRBJ2-7, the V gene TRBV6-5, with 8 bases identical to TRBD1. The V gene end was trimmed by 10 bases and the J gene end by 1 base; junction bases not matched to a gene: 6. This CDR3 is built from 13 residues. CDR1 and CDR2 (germline): MNHEY, SVGAGI. CDR3 amino acids: CAIQGAGSYEQYF. The DNA of the CDR3 is TGTGCCATCCAGGGGGCGGGATCCTACGAGCAGTACTTC.

The chain links TRBV29-1 to TRBJ1-1; the match to TRBD1 covers 7 bases. With 4 bases clipped from V and 3 bases from J, the junction kept 8 bases outside the gene matches. Germline V gene data show CDR1 as SQVTM and CDR2 as ANQGSEA. The CDR3 is 14 amino acids. DNA for the CDR3: TGCAGCGTTGCCCGACAGGGAGGGCACACTGAAGCTTTCTTT. Translating gives CSVARQGGHTEAFF.

The chain joins TRBV5-6 to TRBJ2-7; TRBD1 matches at 12 bases. The germline V gene has CDR1 SGHDT and CDR2 YYEEEE. This CDR3 spans 15 amino acids. The V and J ends lost 5 bases and 4 bases, in that order; junction bases with no gene match: 7. CDR3 amino acids: CASSSTGQGAYEQYF. As DNA, the CDR3 is TGTGCCAGCAGTTCGACGGGACAGGGGGCTTACGAGCAGTACTTC.

V usage is TRBV2 and J usage is TRBJ1-2, with D possibly TRBD1 on 6 matching bases. Trimming pared 5 bases from V and 8 bases from J, leaving 15 bases between. Germline values: CDR1 SNHLY, CDR2 FYNNEI. The CDR3 is 13 residues long. The CDR3: CASSRGLVEGYTF. CDR3 DNA sequence: TGTGCCAGCAGTCGGGGGCTAGTTGAGGGCTACACCTTC. Full variable domain (rest looked up from reference TRBV2 and TRBJ1-2): EPEVTQTPSHQVTQMGQEVILRCVPISNHLYFYWYRQILGQKVEFLVSFYNNEISEKSEIFDDQFSVERPDGSNFTLKIRSTKLEDSAMYFCASSRGLVEGYTFGSGTRLTVV.

V is TRBV28 and J is TRBJ1-1, with a possible D match to TRBD1 (5 bases). V lost 7 bases and J lost 2, with 17 bases in between. Germline V gene data show CDR1 as MDHEN and CDR2 as SYDVKM. The CDR3 extends over 15 amino acids. The CDR3 region has the DNA TGTGCCAGCATCCACGGGGTGAGGGGAAACACTGAAGCTTTCTTT. It is translated as CASIHGVRGNTEAFF.

The chain recombines TRBV7-2 with TRBJ1-1; possibly TRBD1 for D (6 bases). The CDR3 sequence is 16 residues long. V shed 1 base and J shed 3 bases, with 15 bases lying between them. Germline lookup yields CDR1 SGHTA and CDR2 FQGNSA. This chain's CDR3 is CASSLVPGASYTEAFF. CDR3 nucleotides: TGTGCCAGCAGCTTAGTCCCGGGGGCGTCGTACACTGAAGCTTTCTTT.

V and J are TRBV18 and TRBJ1-1; D is possibly TRBD1 (5 bases). This CDR3 comprises 13 residues. Trimming removed 6 bases from V and 1 base from J, with 9 bases in between. Germline lookup yields CDR1 KGHSH and CDR2 LQKENI. CDR3 DNA: TGTGCCAGCTCCTTGGACACGAACACTGAAGCTTTCTTT. Amino acid sequence: CASSLDTNTEAFF. The variable domain in full, completed from reference TRBV18 and TRBJ1-1, reads NAGVMQNPRHLVRRRGQEARLRCSPMKGHSHVYWYRQLPEEGLKFMVYLQKENIIDESGMPKERFSAEFPKEGPSILRIQQVVRGDSAAYFCASSLDTNTEAFFGQGTRLTVV.

The chain recombines TRBV6-2 or TRBV6-3 with TRBJ1-1, with D possibly being TRBD1 (5 bases). The CDR3 totals 14 residues. Germline CDR1 MNHEY, CDR2 SVGEGT. The V gene lost 2 bases and the J gene lost 2 bases, with 9 bases spanning the gap. The CDR3 DNA reads TGTGCCAGCAGTTACACTGGGGGTAACACTGAAGCTTTCTTT. This codes for CASSYTGGNTEAFF.

The chain employs TRBV21-1 and TRBJ2-7; the table's D call of TRBD2 was not tested on the DNA. TRBV21-1 is annotated as a pseudogene. This CDR3 has 13 amino acids. The DNA for the CDR3 is TGTGCCAGCAGCAACCAGCGGGGCTACGAGCAGTACTTC. As protein: CASSNQRGYEQYF.